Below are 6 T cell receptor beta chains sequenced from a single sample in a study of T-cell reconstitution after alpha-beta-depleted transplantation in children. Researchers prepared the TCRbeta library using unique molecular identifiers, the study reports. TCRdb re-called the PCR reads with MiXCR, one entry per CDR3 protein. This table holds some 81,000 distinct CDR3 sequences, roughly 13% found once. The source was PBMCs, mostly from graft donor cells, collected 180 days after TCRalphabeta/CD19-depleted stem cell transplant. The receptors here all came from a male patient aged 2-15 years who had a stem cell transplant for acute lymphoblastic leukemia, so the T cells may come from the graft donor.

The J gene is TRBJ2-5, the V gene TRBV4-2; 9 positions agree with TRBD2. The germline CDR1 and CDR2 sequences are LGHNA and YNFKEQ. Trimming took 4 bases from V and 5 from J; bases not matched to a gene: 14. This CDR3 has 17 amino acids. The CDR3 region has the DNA TGTGCCAGCAGCCTACGAAGGGGGCGGGGGGGCCGGGAGACCCAGTACTTC. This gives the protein CASSLRRGRGGRETQYF.

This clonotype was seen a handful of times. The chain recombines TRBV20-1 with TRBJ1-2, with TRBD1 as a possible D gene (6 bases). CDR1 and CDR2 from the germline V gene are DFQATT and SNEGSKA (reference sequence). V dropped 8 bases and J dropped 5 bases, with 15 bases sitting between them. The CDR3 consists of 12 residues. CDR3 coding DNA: TGCAGTTTAATTACAGGGCTTTATGGCTACACCTTC. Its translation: CSLITGLYGYTF.

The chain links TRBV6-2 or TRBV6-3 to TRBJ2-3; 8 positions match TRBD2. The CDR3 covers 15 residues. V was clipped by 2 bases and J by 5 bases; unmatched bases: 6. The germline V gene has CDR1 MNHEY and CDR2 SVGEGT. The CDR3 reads CASSYDGGAEDTQYF. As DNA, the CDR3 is TGTGCCAGCAGTTACGACGGGGGGGCCGAAGATACGCAGTATTTT.

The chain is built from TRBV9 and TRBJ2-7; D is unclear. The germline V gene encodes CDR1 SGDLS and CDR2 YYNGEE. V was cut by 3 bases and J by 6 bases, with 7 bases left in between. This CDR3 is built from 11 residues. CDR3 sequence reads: CASSATGEQYF. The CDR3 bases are TGTGCCAGCAGCGCGACGGGCGAGCAGTACTTC.

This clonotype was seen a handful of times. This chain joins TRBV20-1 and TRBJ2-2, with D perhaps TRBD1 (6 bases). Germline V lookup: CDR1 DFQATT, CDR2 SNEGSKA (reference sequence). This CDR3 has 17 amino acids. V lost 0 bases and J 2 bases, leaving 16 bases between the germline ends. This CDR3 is CSARDHTGLANTGELFF. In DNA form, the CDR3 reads TGCAGTGCTAGAGATCATACAGGGCTAGCAAACACCGGGGAGCTGTTTTTT.

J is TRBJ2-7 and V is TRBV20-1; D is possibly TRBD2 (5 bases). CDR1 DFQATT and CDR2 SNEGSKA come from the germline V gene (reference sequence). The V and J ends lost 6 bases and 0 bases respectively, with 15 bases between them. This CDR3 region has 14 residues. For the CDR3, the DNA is TGCAGTGCCCAACTAGTTGGATTCTCCTACGAGCAGTACTTC. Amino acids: CSAQLVGFSYEQYF.